Listed below are T cell receptor beta chains from one sample, sequenced in a study of cytomegalovirus exposure and HLA in healthy donors. Measured with immunoSEQ multiplex PCR; TCRdb has only the in-frame clones, and not every one. The table lists some 110,000 clones, about 13% of them singletons, with 16% in the top ten. The sequencing sample was made of PBMCs. Every receptor here comes from a man in his forties in good health and CMV-seropositive. CDR3s include the opening cysteine and the closing phenylalanine or tryptophan.

TRBV5-1	TRBJ2-3	CASSLRDRGTTDTQYF
TRBV5-1	TRBJ1-5	CASSLGVTGGANQPQHF
TRBV9	TRBJ2-7	CASSPTQRGSSYEQYF
TRBV5-5	TRBJ2-3	CASSPISGSGADTQYF
TRBV19	TRBJ2-3	CASSIGEDGTQYF
TRBV10-2	TRBJ2-3	CASSEIGSSTDTQYF
TRBV30	TRBJ1-1	CAWSVRIRRNTEAFF
TRBV6-5	TRBJ2-7	CASSYSADKLYEQYF
TRBV5-1	TRBJ2-2	CASSRSGTSGRINTGELFF
TRBV19	TRBJ2-7	CASSTAAGGLYEQYF
TRBV12-5	TRBJ2-1	CASGLVQGTSGYNEQFF
TRBV29-1	TRBJ2-3	CSGAGQGARPDTQYF
TRBV7-9	TRBJ1-1	CASSRQDSDTEAFF
TRBV28	TRBJ2-7	CASRRGPFYEQYF
TRBV6-1	TRBJ1-4	CASSEGTGATNEKLFF
TRBV9	TRBJ1-4	CASSISTGRNEKLFF
TRBV2	TRBJ2-2	CASSEAGLLNTGELFF
TRBV6-8	TRBJ2-7	CASSYRNSTPYCDSSYEQYF
TRBV2	TRBJ1-1	CASSEEKDSGPFF
TRBV5-1	TRBJ1-2	CASSLGDNNYGYTF
TRBV30	TRBJ2-1	CAWSGIRWASGPKRSYNEQFF
TRBV18	TRBJ2-5	CASSPIAETQYF
TRBV19	TRBJ2-1	CASRGGELYNEQFF
TRBV27	TRBJ2-7	CASGPLAGPYEQYF
TRBV13	TRBJ2-1	CASSLGPGTGGAYGEQFF
TRBV2	TRBJ2-5	CASSVVRTQYF
TRBV5-4	TRBJ2-2	CASSSPSGAGELFF
TRBV25-1	TRBJ1-3	CASTGQPDSGNTIYF
TRBV7-2	TRBJ1-5	CASSLAPVRGQPQHF
TRBV10-3	TRBJ1-3	CAISDSSGNTIYF
TRBV2	TRBJ2-7	CASIPGLAGYRFYEQYF
TRBV28	TRBJ2-1	CASSPGTSGIYNEQFF
TRBV27	TRBJ2-7	CASSLGTSGREKQYF
TRBV18	TRBJ2-1	CASSPQRRGRLEQFF
TRBV5-1	TRBJ2-7	CASSLGFGSGDEQYF
TRBV25-1	TRBJ2-1	CASSADRAFYNEQFF
TRBV5-4	TRBJ2-2	CASSLAQNTGELFF
TRBV6-5	TRBJ2-5	CASTLSGNQETQYF
TRBV11-2	TRBJ2-1	CASSRNEQFF
TRBV5-6	TRBJ2-1	CASSLVRRGSYNEQFF
TRBV4-2	TRBJ2-7	CASSQEGSGGHYEQYF
TRBV6-1	TRBJ1-1	CASSEPPREAFF
TRBV5-1	TRBJ2-1	CASSLPGLAGGPRSYNEQFF
TRBV6-5	TRBJ2-4	CASSSLTSGRANQYF
TRBV7-9	TRBJ2-1	CASSLVQRGYNEQFF
TRBV4-3	TRBJ1-2	CASSQDWTDEINYGYTF
TRBV7-3	TRBJ2-3	CASSAGTADTDTQYF
TRBV5-4	TRBJ2-1	CASSRTGPYNEQFF
TRBV6-6	TRBJ1-2	CASSSGDYGYTF
TRBV18	TRBJ1-2	CASSPPSGQGYDGYTF
TRBV7-2	TRBJ1-3	CASSETYFSGNTIYF
TRBV4-3	TRBJ2-7	CASSQVVGSPYEQYF
TRBV6-5	TRBJ2-3	CASGDPGKITDTQYF
TRBV30	TRBJ2-5	CAWSKYSPKETQYF